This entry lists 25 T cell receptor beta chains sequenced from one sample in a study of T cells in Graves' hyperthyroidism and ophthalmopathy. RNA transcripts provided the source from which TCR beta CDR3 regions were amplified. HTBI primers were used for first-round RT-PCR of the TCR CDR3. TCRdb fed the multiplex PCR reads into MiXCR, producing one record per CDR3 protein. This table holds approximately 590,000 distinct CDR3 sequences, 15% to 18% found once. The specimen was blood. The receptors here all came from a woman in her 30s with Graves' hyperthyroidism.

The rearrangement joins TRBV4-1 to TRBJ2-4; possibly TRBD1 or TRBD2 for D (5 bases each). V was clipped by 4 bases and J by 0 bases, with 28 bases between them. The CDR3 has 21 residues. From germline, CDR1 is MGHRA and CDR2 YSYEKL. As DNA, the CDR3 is TGCGCCAGCAGCCCAGGATCCATTTTTGTTCGGGACGCTATAGCCAAAAACATTCAGTACTTC. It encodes CASSPGSIFVRDAIAKNIQYF.

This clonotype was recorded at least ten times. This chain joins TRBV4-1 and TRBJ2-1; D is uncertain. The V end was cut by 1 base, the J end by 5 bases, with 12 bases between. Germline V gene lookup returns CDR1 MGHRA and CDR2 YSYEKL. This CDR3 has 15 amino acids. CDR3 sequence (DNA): TGCGCCAGCAGCCAAGCGCCCTATGGGAACAATGAGCAGTTCTTC. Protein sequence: CASSQAPYGNNEQFF.

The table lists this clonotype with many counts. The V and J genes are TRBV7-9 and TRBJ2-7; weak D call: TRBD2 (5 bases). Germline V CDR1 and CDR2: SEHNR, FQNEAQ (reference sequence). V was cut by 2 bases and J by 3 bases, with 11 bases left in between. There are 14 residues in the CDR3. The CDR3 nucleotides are TGTGCCAGCAGCTTAACGGGGTCCCTCTACGAGCAGTACTTC. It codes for CASSLTGSLYEQYF.

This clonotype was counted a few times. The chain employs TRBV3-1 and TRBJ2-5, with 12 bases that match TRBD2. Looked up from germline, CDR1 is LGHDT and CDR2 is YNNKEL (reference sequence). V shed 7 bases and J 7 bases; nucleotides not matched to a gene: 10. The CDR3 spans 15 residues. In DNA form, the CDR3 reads TGTGCCAGCACCCTACTAGCGGGAGGCGGGGCGACCCAGTACTTC. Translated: CASTLLAGGGATQYF.

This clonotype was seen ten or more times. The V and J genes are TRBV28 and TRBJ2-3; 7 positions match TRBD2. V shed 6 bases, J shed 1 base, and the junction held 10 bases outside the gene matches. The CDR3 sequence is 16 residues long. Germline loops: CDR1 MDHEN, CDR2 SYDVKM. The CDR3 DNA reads TGTGCCAGCAGAAGACTAGCCGTAGTCGGCACAGATACGCAGTATTTT. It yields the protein CASRRLAVVGTDTQYF. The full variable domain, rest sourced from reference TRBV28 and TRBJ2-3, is DVKVTQSSRYLVKRTGEKVFLECVQDMDHENMFWYRQDPGLGLRLIYFSYDVKMKEKGDIPEGYSVSREKKERFSLILESASTNQTSMYLCASRRLAVVGTDTQYFGPGTRLTVL.

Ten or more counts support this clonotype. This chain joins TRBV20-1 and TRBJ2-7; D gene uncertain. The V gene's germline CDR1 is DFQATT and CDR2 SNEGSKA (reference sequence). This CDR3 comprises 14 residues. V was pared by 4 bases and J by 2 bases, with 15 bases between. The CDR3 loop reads CSATELGPPYEQYF. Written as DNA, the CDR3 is TGCAGTGCTACAGAGCTGGGTCCCCCCTACGAGCAGTACTTC.

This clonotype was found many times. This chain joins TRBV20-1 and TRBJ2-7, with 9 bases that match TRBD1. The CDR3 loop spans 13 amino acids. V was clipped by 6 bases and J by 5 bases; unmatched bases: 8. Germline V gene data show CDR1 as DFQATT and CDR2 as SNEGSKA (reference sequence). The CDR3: CSAAGTGLHEQYF. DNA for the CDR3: TGCAGTGCAGCCGGGACAGGGTTACACGAGCAGTACTTC.

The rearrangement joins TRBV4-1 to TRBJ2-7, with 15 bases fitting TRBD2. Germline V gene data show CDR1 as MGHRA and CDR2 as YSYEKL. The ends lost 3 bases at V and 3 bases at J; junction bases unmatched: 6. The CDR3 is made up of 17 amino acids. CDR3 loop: CASSQRGLAGGGYEQYF. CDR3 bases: TGCGCCAGCAGCCAGAGGGGACTAGCGGGAGGAGGCTACGAGCAGTACTTC.

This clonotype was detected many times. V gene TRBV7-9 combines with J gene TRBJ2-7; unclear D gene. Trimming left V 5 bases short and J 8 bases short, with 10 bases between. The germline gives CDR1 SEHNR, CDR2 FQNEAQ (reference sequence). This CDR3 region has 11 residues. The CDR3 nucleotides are TGTGCCAGCAGCCCCTCAAACCAGCAGTACTTC. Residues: CASSPSNQQYF.

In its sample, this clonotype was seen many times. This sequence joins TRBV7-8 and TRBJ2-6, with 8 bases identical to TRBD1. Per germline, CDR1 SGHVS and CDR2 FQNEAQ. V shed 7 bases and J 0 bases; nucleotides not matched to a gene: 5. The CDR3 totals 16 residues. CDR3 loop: CASNRDRSSGANVLTF. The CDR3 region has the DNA TGTGCCAGCAACCGGGACAGGAGCTCTGGGGCCAACGTCCTGACTTTC. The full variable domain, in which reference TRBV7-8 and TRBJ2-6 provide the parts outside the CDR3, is GAGVSQSPRYKVAKRGQDVALRCDPISGHVSLFWYQQALGQGPEFLTYFQNEAQLDKSGLPSDRFFAERPEGSVSTLKIQRTQQEDSAVYLCASNRDRSSGANVLTFGAGSRLTVL.

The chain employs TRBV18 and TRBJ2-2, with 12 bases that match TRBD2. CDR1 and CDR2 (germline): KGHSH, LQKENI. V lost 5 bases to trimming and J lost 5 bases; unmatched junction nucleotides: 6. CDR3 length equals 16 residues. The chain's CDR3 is CASSSRTSGKTGELFF. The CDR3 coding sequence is TGTGCCAGCTCATCCCGGACTAGCGGGAAGACCGGGGAGCTGTTTTTT.

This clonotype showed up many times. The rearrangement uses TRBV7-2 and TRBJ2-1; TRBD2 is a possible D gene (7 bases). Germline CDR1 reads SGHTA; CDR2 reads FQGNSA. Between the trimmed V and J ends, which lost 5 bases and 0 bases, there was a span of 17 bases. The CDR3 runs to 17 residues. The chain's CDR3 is CASSLTWGGGSYNEQFF. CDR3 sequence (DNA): TGTGCCAGCAGCCTAACTTGGGGAGGGGGCTCCTACAATGAGCAGTTCTTC.

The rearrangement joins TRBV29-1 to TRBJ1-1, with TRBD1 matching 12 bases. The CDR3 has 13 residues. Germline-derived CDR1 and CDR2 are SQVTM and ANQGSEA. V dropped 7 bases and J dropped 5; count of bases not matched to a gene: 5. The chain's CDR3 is CSAGDRGQTEAFF. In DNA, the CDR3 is TGCAGCGCTGGGGACAGGGGGCAAACTGAAGCTTTCTTT.

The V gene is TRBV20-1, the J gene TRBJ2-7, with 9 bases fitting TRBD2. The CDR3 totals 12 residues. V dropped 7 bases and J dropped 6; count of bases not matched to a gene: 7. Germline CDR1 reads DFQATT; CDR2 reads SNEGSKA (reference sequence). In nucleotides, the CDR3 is TGCAGTGTTACCGGGACTAGCTTCGAGCAGTACTTC. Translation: CSVTGTSFEQYF.

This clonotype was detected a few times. CDR3 sequence: CASRPGTSGRGGEQFF. The CDR3 nucleotides read TGTGCCAGCAGGCCCGGGACTAGCGGGAGGGGAGGTGAGCAGTTCTTC. This chain connects TRBV6-2 or TRBV6-3 to TRBJ2-1, with TRBD2 identical over 16 bases. Germline CDR1 and CDR2: MNHEY and SVGEGT. The length of the CDR3 is 16 residues. V lost 6 bases, J lost 9 bases, and 8 bases stayed unmatched.

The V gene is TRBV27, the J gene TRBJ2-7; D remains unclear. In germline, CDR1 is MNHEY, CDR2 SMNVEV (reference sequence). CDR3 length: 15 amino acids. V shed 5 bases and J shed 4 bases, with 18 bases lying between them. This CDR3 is CASSPLGPWDYEQYF. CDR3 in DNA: TGTGCCAGCAGTCCGCTTGGGCCCTGGGATTACGAGCAGTACTTC.

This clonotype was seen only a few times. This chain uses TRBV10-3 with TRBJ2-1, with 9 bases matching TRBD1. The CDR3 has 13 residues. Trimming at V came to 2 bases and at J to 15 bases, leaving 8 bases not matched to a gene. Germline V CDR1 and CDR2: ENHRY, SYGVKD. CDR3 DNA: TGTGCCATCAGTGAGCCCTCAACAGGGGGCCTGTTCTTC. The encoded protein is CAISEPSTGGLFF.

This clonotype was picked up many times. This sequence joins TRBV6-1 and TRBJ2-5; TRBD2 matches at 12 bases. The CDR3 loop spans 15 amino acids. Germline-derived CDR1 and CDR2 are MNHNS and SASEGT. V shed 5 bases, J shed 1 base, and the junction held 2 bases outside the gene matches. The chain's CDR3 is CASSQGLAGQETQYF. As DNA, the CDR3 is TGTGCCAGCAGTCAGGGACTAGCGGGCCAAGAGACCCAGTACTTC.

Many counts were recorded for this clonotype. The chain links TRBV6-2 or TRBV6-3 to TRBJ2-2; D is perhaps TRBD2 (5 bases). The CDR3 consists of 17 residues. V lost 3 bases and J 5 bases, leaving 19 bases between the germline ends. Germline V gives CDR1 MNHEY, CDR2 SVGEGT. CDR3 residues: CASSYVGVGVVTGELFF. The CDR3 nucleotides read TGTGCCAGCAGTTATGTTGGTGTGGGAGTAGTTACCGGGGAGCTGTTTTTT.

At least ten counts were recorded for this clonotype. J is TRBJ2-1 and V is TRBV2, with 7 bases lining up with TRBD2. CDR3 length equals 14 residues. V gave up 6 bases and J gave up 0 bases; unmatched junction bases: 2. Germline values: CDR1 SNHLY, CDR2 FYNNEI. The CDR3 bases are TGTGCCAGCAGGGGACTACCCTCCTACAATGAGCAGTTCTTC. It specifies CASRGLPSYNEQFF. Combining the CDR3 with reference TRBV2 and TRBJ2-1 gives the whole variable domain EPEVTQTPSHQVTQMGQEVILRCVPISNHLYFYWYRQILGQKVEFLVSFYNNEISEKSEIFDDQFSVERPDGSNFTLKIRSTKLEDSAMYFCASRGLPSYNEQFFGPGTRLTVL.

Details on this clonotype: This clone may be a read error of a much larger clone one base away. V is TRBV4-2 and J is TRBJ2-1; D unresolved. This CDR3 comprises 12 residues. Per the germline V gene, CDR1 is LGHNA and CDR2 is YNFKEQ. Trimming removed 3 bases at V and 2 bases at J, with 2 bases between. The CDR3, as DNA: TGTGCCAGCAGCCACGCCTACAATGAGCAGTTCTTC. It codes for CASSHAYNEQFF.

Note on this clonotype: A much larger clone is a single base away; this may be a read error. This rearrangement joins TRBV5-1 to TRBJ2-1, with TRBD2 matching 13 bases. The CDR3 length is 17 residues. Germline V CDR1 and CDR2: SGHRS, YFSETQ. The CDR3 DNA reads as TGCGCCAACAGCGGGGGGACTAGCGGGGACTCCTACAATGAGCAGTTCTTC. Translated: CANSGGTSGDSYNEQFF. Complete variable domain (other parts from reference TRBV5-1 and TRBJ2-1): KAGVTQTPRYLIKTRGQQVTLSCSPISGHRSVSWYQQTPGQGLQFLFEYFSETQRNKGNFPGRFSGRQFSNSRSEMNVSTLELGDSALYLCANSGGTSGDSYNEQFFGPGTRLTVL.

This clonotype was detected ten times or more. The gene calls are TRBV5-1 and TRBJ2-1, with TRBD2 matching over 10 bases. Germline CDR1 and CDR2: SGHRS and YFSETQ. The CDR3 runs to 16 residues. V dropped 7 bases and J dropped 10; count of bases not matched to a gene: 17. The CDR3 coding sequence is TGCGCCAGCGCGCGAGCACTTGGACTAGCGGTCAAGGAGCAGTTCTTC. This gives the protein CASARALGLAVKEQFF. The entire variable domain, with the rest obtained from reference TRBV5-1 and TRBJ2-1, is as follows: KAGVTQTPRYLIKTRGQQVTLSCSPISGHRSVSWYQQTPGQGLQFLFEYFSETQRNKGNFPGRFSGRQFSNSRSEMNVSTLELGDSALYLCASARALGLAVKEQFFGPGTRLTVL.

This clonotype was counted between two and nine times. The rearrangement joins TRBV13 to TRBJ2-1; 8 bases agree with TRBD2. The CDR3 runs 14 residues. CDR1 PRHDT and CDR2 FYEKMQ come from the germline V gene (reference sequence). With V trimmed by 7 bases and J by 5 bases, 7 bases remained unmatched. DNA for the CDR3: TGTGCCAGCACCCCCCTAGCGGGCAACAATGAGCAGTTCTTC. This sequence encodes CASTPLAGNNEQFF.

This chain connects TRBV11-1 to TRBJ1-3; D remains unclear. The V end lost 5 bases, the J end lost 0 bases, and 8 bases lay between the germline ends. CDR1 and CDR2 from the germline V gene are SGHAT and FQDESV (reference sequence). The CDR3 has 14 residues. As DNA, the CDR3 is TGTGCCAGCAGCGAGGCTTTCTCTGGAAACACCATATATTTT. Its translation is CASSEAFSGNTIYF.